This T cell receptor (beta chain) was retrieved from a study of blood T cell repertoires in COVID-19. The CDR3 length is 15 residues. Trimming took 2 bases from V and 0 from J, leaving 5 bases between them. CDR1 MGHDK and CDR2 SYGVNS come from the germline V gene. In the source study's methods: It was from reference gene primer amplification that nucleated cell counts were estimated. Profiled with immunoSEQ multiplex PCR; TCRdb holds only in-frame clones, not every one. D and trimming come from the DNA, and the V and J calls and clone size come from that table. The sample shows 160,000 or so clones, roughly 90% of them seen only once.

The sequence came from a man aged 55 to 70 with acute or convalescent COVID-19. The sample taken for sequencing was peripheral blood. The J gene is TRBJ1-6, the V gene TRBV25-1; D is undetermined. The CDR3 region is CASSETSSYNSPLHF. The CDR3 DNA follows: TGTGCCAGCAGTGAAACGAGCTCCTATAATTCACCCCTCCACTTT.